Listed here is a single TCR beta chain. This entry belongs to a study of monozygotic twins with cystic fibrosis. The overall study: Approximately 3 micrograms of fragmented DNA underwent around 14 PCR cycles for library preparation.

Using immunoSEQ multiplex PCR, the repertoire was profiled, and TCRdb retains in-frame clones only, with some absent. The sample consists of roughly 25,000 clones, approximately 96% of them appearing once. The CDR3 length is 13 residues. Germline CDR1 MDHEN, CDR2 SYDVKM. Trimming stripped 6 bases from V and 6 bases from J, with 14 bases between. This receptor was taken from a girl aged 2-9 years with cystic fibrosis. V is TRBV28 and J is TRBJ1-1; D might be TRBD1 (6 bases). The sample consisted of blood. CDR3 DNA sequence: TGTGCCAGCAGAACCACAGGGCTCCCTGAAGCTTTCTTT. Amino acids: CASRTTGLPEAFF.